A single sample gave rise to the 27 T cell receptor beta chains below, sequenced in a study of blood T cell repertoires in COVID-19. Generated by immunoSEQ multiplex PCR, the TCRdb table keeps only in-frame clones and is missing some. This table holds 220,000 or so clones, about 86% found once. Sequenced input: peripheral blood. The receptors here all came from a woman in her forties or fifties with COVID-19, enrolled during active disease.

A word on this clone: This specimen includes other DNA sequences encoding the same CDR3. J is TRBJ2-5 and V is TRBV7-8; TRBD1 matches 7 bases. The CDR3 has 15 amino acids. Germline-derived CDR1 and CDR2 are SGHVS and FQNEAQ. Trimming at V came to 1 base and at J to 2 bases, leaving 4 bases not matched to a gene. This chain's CDR3 is CASSLGTGPQETQYF. CDR3 coding DNA: TGTGCCAGCAGCTTAGGGACAGGTCCTCAAGAGACCCAGTACTTC.

The CDR3 DNA follows: TGTGCCAGCACGCCTGGGTGGGGGGGCACAGATACGCAGTATTTT. Its protein product is CASTPGWGGTDTQYF. The chain couples TRBV2 to TRBJ2-3, with D possibly TRBD2 on 6 matching bases. V gave up 7 bases and J gave up 1 base, with 15 bases separating them. The germline V gene encodes CDR1 SNHLY and CDR2 FYNNEI. The CDR3 covers 15 residues.

The rearrangement uses TRBV14 and TRBJ2-1, with 12 bases aligning to TRBD1. Looked up from germline, CDR1 is SGHDN and CDR2 is FVKESK. The ends lost 4 bases at V and 11 bases at J; junction bases unmatched: 6. The CDR3 length is 14 residues. Here the CDR3 reads CASSLGTGGSKQFF. The CDR3 DNA follows: TGTGCCAGCAGCCTGGGGACAGGGGGCTCGAAGCAGTTCTTC.

The chain carries TRBV6-6 and TRBJ1-5, with 8 bases fitting TRBD1. Germline CDR1 reads MNHNY; CDR2 reads SVGAGI (reference sequence). V trimming: 2 bases; J trimming: 7 bases; junction bases outside the gene matches: 4. CDR3 length equals 14 residues. The CDR3 reads CASSYLRGQQPQHF. The CDR3 nucleotides are TGTGCCAGCAGTTACCTCAGGGGGCAACAGCCCCAGCATTTT.

The chain carries TRBV9 and TRBJ2-3, with a tentative D call TRBD2 (7 bases). The CDR3 is 16 amino acids. The V end was cut by 4 bases, the J end by 3 bases, with 18 bases between. The germline V gene has CDR1 SGDLS and CDR2 YYNGEE. CDR3: CASSLMWGGETDTQYF. CDR3 DNA sequence: TGTGCCAGCAGCTTGATGTGGGGGGGCGAAACAGATACGCAGTATTTT.

The V gene is TRBV5-1, the J gene TRBJ1-2, with TRBD1 matching over 9 bases. This CDR3 is built from 14 residues. J lost 8 bases, V lost 5 bases, and 10 bases had no gene match. Germline CDR1 is SGHRS and CDR2 is YFSETQ. The CDR3 DNA follows: TGCGCCAGCAGTTGGGACAGGGAATCGACCGGCTACACCTTC. Translation gives CASSWDRESTGYTF.

This clone turned up a few times. V gene TRBV19 combines with J gene TRBJ2-2; D might be TRBD1 (5 bases). The CDR3 length is 14 residues. Germline CDR1 reads LNHDA; CDR2 reads SQIVND (reference sequence). V lost 4 bases, J lost 4 bases, and 10 bases lay in between. The CDR3 sequence: CASSSQGLTGELFF. CDR3 nucleotides: TGTGCCAGTAGTAGCCAGGGTCTCACCGGGGAGCTGTTTTTT. Full variable domain (rest looked up from reference TRBV19 and TRBJ2-2): DGGITQSPKYLFRKEGQNVTLSCEQNLNHDAMYWYRQDPGQGLRLIYYSQIVNDFQKGDIAEGYSVSREKKESFPLTVTSAQKNPTAFYLCASSSQGLTGELFFGEGSRLTVL.

V gene TRBV5-5 combines with J gene TRBJ2-5, with 10 bases identical to TRBD2. Germline V gene sequence: CDR1 SGHKS, CDR2 YYEKEE (reference sequence). The CDR3 is made up of 15 amino acids. The J segment lost 5 bases and the V segment lost 3 bases, leaving 7 bases of the junction unmatched. The CDR3: CASSSAGLATETQYF. In nucleotides, the CDR3 is TGTGCCAGCAGCTCCGCGGGACTAGCGACCGAGACCCAGTACTTC.

This chain connects TRBV2 to TRBJ2-3, with TRBD2 matching over 7 bases. CDR3 length equals 15 residues. Germline assignment: CDR1 SNHLY and CDR2 FYNNEI. Trimming at V came to 11 bases and at J to 0 bases, leaving 11 bases not matched to a gene. The CDR3 DNA reads TGTGCCGGAAGAGCGGGAACGCCTAGCACAGATACGCAGTATTTT. Translation gives CAGRAGTPSTDTQYF.

The rearrangement uses TRBV9 and TRBJ2-2; weak D call: TRBD2 (6 bases). CDR3 size: 18 residues. V lost 0 bases and J 0 bases, leaving 15 bases between the germline ends. Per germline, CDR1 SGDLS and CDR2 YYNGEE. The CDR3 sequence: CASSVEGRGRANTGELFF. The CDR3 bases are TGTGCCAGCAGCGTAGAGGGGCGGGGCAGGGCGAACACCGGGGAGCTGTTTTTT.

This chain links TRBV5-5 with TRBJ2-1; 7 nucleotides line up with TRBD1. In germline, CDR1 is SGHKS, CDR2 YYEKEE (reference sequence). The ends lost 5 bases at V and 2 bases at J; junction bases unmatched: 7. The CDR3 length is 15 residues. In DNA, the CDR3 is TGTGCCAGCAGACCCGACAGGGAAACCTACAATGAGCAGTTCTTC. This sequence encodes CASRPDRETYNEQFF.

The genes are TRBV28 and TRBJ2-1, with TRBD1 matching over 7 bases. Germline V gene data show CDR1 as MDHEN and CDR2 as SYDVKM. After removal of 7 bases from V and 8 bases from J, the junction contained 14 bases not matched to a gene. CDR3 length: 15 amino acids. This chain's CDR3 is CASTSRRGRSDEQFF. For the CDR3, the DNA is TGTGCCAGCACCTCCAGAAGGGGGCGTTCTGATGAGCAGTTCTTC.

The rearrangement links TRBV19 to TRBJ1-1, with a possible D match to TRBD1 (5 bases). Per the germline V gene, CDR1 is LNHDA and CDR2 is SQIVND (reference sequence). This CDR3 region has 13 residues. Trimming took off 6 bases at V and 1 base at J, with 9 bases between the two ends. The CDR3 DNA follows: TGTGCCAGTAGCGACAGACCGAACACTGAAGCTTTCTTT. It encodes CASSDRPNTEAFF. The full variable domain, rest sourced from reference TRBV19 and TRBJ1-1, is DGGITQSPKYLFRKEGQNVTLSCEQNLNHDAMYWYRQDPGQGLRLIYYSQIVNDFQKGDIAEGYSVSREKKESFPLTVTSAQKNPTAFYLCASSDRPNTEAFFGQGTRLTVV.

The chain carries TRBV5-4 and TRBJ2-3; 9 positions agree with TRBD2. Germline V CDR1 and CDR2: SGHNT, YYREEE (reference sequence). This CDR3 contains 15 residues. The ends lost 0 bases at V and 5 bases at J; junction bases unmatched: 4. CDR3 nucleotides: TGTGCCAGCAGCTTGGAGCGGGGGGCCCAAGATACGCAGTATTTT. Encoded protein: CASSLERGAQDTQYF.

The chain is built from TRBV25-1 and TRBJ2-2; perhaps TRBD1 as D (5 bases). CDR3 length equals 16 residues. V was pared by 5 bases and J by 0 bases, with 13 bases between. Germline V CDR1 and CDR2: MGHDK, SYGVNS. The CDR3 spells CASSPKPDTNTGELFF. CDR3 bases: TGTGCCAGCAGTCCTAAGCCGGACACGAACACCGGGGAGCTGTTTTTT. The entire variable domain, with the rest obtained from reference TRBV25-1 and TRBJ2-2, is as follows: EADIYQTPRYLVIGTGKKITLECSQTMGHDKMYWYQQDPGMELHLIHYSYGVNSTEKGDLSSESTVSRIRTEHFPLTLESARPSHTSQYLCASSPKPDTNTGELFFGEGSRLTVL.

In its sample, this clone was seen once. The rearrangement uses TRBV7-9 and TRBJ2-7; D perhaps matches TRBD1 (5 bases). There are 15 residues in the CDR3. Germline V gene sequence: CDR1 SEHNR, CDR2 FQNEAQ (reference sequence). V lost 2 bases, J lost 3 bases, and 14 bases lay in between. CDR3: CASSLFTGINYEQYF. The CDR3 coding sequence is TGTGCCAGCAGCTTATTTACAGGAATCAACTACGAGCAGTACTTC.

The V gene is TRBV18, the J gene TRBJ1-5; 7 bases align to TRBD1. Germline loops: CDR1 KGHSH, CDR2 LQKENI. J gave up 3 bases and V 4 bases, and 3 bases lay outside the gene matches. The CDR3 runs 14 residues. CDR3 in DNA: TGTGCCAGCTCACTAGGGACAGTCAATCAGCCCCAGCATTTT. This translates into CASSLGTVNQPQHF.

The rearrangement uses TRBV5-3 and TRBJ1-6; 9 nucleotides line up with TRBD1. Being an ORF, TRBV5-3 has a function that is uncertain. The CDR3 is made up of 16 amino acids. The trim removed 4 bases at V and 6 bases at J, leaving 8 bases unmatched. Written as DNA, the CDR3 is TGTGCCAGAAGCCAAAGGACAGGGGCACGTAATTCACCCCTCCACTTT. Its protein product is CARSQRTGARNSPLHF.

V is TRBV18 and J is TRBJ2-3, with D possibly matching TRBD1 (5 bases). V was clipped by 2 bases and J by 3 bases, with 12 bases between them. CDR3 length: 15 amino acids. Germline CDR1 and CDR2: KGHSH and LQKENI. CDR3 DNA sequence: TGTGCCAGCTCACCAGAAGGGGTTCTGACAGATACGCAGTATTTT. Protein product: CASSPEGVLTDTQYF.

The V call is TRBV2, the J call TRBJ1-1, with a possible D match to TRBD1 (6 bases). The CDR3 runs 14 residues. Trimming shortened V by 5 bases and J by 0 bases, and 10 bases separated the two germline ends. Per germline, CDR1 SNHLY and CDR2 FYNNEI. The CDR3 DNA sequence: TGTGCCAGCAGTTCGGACAGCATGAACACTGAAGCTTTCTTT. Encoded protein: CASSSDSMNTEAFF. The full variable domain, rest sourced from reference TRBV2 and TRBJ1-1, is EPEVTQTPSHQVTQMGQEVILRCVPISNHLYFYWYRQILGQKVEFLVSFYNNEISEKSEIFDDQFSVERPDGSNFTLKIRSTKLEDSAMYFCASSSDSMNTEAFFGQGTRLTVV.

This clone was seen once. The chain recombines TRBV14 with TRBJ2-1, with a weak D call TRBD2 (5 bases). The CDR3 has 15 residues. CDR1 and CDR2 from the germline V gene are SGHDN and FVKESK. Trimming pared 2 bases from V and 6 bases from J, leaving 14 bases between. CDR3 bases: TGTGCCAGCAGCCAACTGTCTAGGGCGGGCAATGAGCAGTTCTTC. Its protein is CASSQLSRAGNEQFF.

The chain carries TRBV6-5 and TRBJ2-3, with 9 nucleotides matching TRBD2. The CDR3 runs 14 residues. V lost 6 bases, J lost 10 bases, and 11 bases stayed unmatched. Germline V lookup: CDR1 MNHEY, CDR2 SVGAGI. For the CDR3, the DNA is TGTGCCAGCAGCCCCGGGATAGCGGGGGCCCCGCAGTATTTT. Translated: CASSPGIAGAPQYF.

V and J are TRBV27 and TRBJ2-5, with a weak D call TRBD1 (6 bases). Trimming shortened V by 6 bases and J by 4 bases, and 9 bases separated the two germline ends. Germline CDR1 is MNHEY and CDR2 is SMNVEV (reference sequence). The CDR3 loop spans 12 amino acids. The CDR3 region is CASRGTLETQYF. For the CDR3, the DNA is TGTGCCAGCAGAGGGACATTAGAGACCCAGTACTTC.

This sequence joins TRBV4-1 and TRBJ2-3; 11 bases align to TRBD2. Trimming cost V 4 bases and J 4 bases; bases outside gene matches: 7. The germline V gene has CDR1 MGHRA and CDR2 YSYEKL. The CDR3 runs 16 residues. CDR3: CASSPPTSGASDTQYF. The CDR3 DNA is TGCGCCAGCAGCCCACCGACTAGCGGGGCCTCAGATACGCAGTATTTT.

The chain links TRBV6-6 to TRBJ2-2; weak D call: TRBD1 (6 bases). CDR1 and CDR2 (germline): MNHNY, SVGAGI (reference sequence). Between the trimmed V and J ends, which lost 2 bases and 4 bases, there was a span of 14 bases. The CDR3 length is 16 residues. CDR3 protein: CASSYGSGVLTGELFF. CDR3 sequence (DNA): TGTGCCAGCAGTTACGGGTCAGGGGTCCTCACCGGGGAGCTGTTTTTT.

The CDR3, as DNA: TGTGCCAGCAGTTTAGGGGGTGGGACAGGAGCCTACGAGCAGTACTTC. Its protein product is CASSLGGGTGAYEQYF. The chain is built from TRBV28 and TRBJ2-7; TRBD1 agrees at 8 bases. The length of the CDR3 is 16 residues. CDR1 is MDHEN, CDR2 SYDVKM, per germline. The junction had 8 bases not matched to a gene; V was cut back by 2 bases and J by 2 bases. The full variable domain, rest sourced from reference TRBV28 and TRBJ2-7, is DVKVTQSSRYLVKRTGEKVFLECVQDMDHENMFWYRQDPGLGLRLIYFSYDVKMKEKGDIPEGYSVSREKKERFSLILESASTNQTSMYLCASSLGGGTGAYEQYFGPGTRLTVT.

This clone has only one observation. The chain recombines TRBV12-1 with TRBJ2-7; TRBD1, the D gene given by the table, was not confirmed from the DNA. TRBV12-1 is labeled a pseudogene. CDR3 length: 13 residues. Here the CDR3 DNA reads TGTGCCAGCAGCGTTGACAGGGGCCCTCGGCAGTACGTC. Protein product: CASSVDRGPRQYV.